The text below deals with one T cell receptor (beta chain). This entry belongs to a study of blood T cells in healthy people across ages. PCR was performed a second time for about 7 to 11 cycles using a sample-barcoded 5' primer and a J-beta primer mix. TCRdb fed the 5' RACE reads into MiXCR, producing one record per CDR3 protein. This sample carries 1.2 million to 1.5 million distinct CDR3 sequences, roughly 59% of them seen once, and the ten largest clones take over 5%. Germline CDR1 reads SQVTM; CDR2 reads ANQGSEA. The CDR3 spans 11 residues. The V end was cut by 3 bases, the J end by 4 bases, with 4 bases between.

The clonotype comes from a man younger than 35 in good health. Material for sequencing was blood. This rearrangement joins TRBV29-1 to TRBJ2-1, with no clear D. The CDR3 loop is CSVEEYNEQFF. CDR3 nucleotide sequence: TGCAGCGTTGAGGAGTACAATGAGCAGTTCTTC.